This T cell receptor (beta chain) was captured by sequencing in a study of metastatic and nonmetastatic thyroid tumors. Looking at the study overall: Repertoires from malignant and benign thyroid patients were compared across blood and tumor or nodule tissue. Whole-study results and caveats: It was reported that TCR beta diversity was significantly higher in malignant thyroid tumors than benign nodules, in blood and tumor.

Per the authors' pipeline: Variation in CDR3 across clinicopathological groups served as the basis for constructing a distant-metastasis classifier in papillary thyroid cancer. TCRdb reprocessed the PCR reads via MiXCR. For this entry, the V and J calls and clone size follow TCRdb and not the study's own pipeline. Found here are some 33,000 clones, around 7.4% of them singletons; the top ten hold 35% to 50%. This clone has at least ten counts. As yet, its antigen is unknown. Ahead of thyroid surgery, no patient had received treatment of any kind. Sequencing used blood. The clonotype was recovered from a female donor with papillary thyroid cancer or a benign thyroid nodule (not recorded which). Some clones in this sample may be carry-over from other donors' samples.

The CDR3 DNA sequence: TGCGCCAGCAGCCAAGAAGCTGGGTCTTATGGCTACACCTTC. Its protein product is CASSQEAGSYGYTF. The chain has TRBV4-3 and TRBJ1-2; no clear D gene. The V gene lost 0 bases and the J gene lost 5 bases, with 10 bases spanning the gap. This CDR3 region has 14 residues. Germline CDR1 is LGHNA and CDR2 is YSLEER.